The clone carrying this T cell receptor beta chain was counted only a few times. TCRdb reprocessed the 5' RACE reads with MiXCR, giving one entry per CDR3 protein. Here the sample spans 410,000 or so distinct CDR3 sequences, 20% to 30% being singletons. The data stem from a study of T-cell memory formation after mild COVID-19. V was pared by 6 bases and J by 7 bases, with 17 bases between. The CDR3 is made up of 14 amino acids. The germline gives CDR1 SGHRS, CDR2 YFSETQ. Material: PBMCs or a T cell subset sorted from them (not recorded which). V usage is TRBV5-1 and J usage is TRBJ2-1; a weak D match, TRBD2 (6 bases). The clonotype comes from an adult woman who had mild COVID-19 (a few samples of this study predate the infection). Cell type and time point are not known. CDR3 DNA: TGCGCCAGCACTCGCGGGGCTCCTGGTAATGAGCAGTTCTTC. This sequence encodes CASTRGAPGNEQFF.